The 13 T cell receptor beta chains below were found in one sample sequenced in a study of shared clonotypes between healthy human individuals. Libraries were prepared by immunoSEQ multiplex PCR; TCRdb keeps only in-frame clonotypes and omits some of them. The sample has 1,500,000 or so clones, roughly 98.5% seen once. Material: naive CD4+ T cells sorted from blood. Specified subset: CD45RA+ positively selected. Receptor source: a young man in good health.

Concerning this clone: Within the sample, other DNA sequences also encode this same CDR3. This rearrangement joins TRBV11-3 to TRBJ2-3; D gene ambiguous. The V gene's germline CDR1 is SGHNT and CDR2 YENEEA. CDR3 size: 14 residues. V shed 0 bases and J shed 4 bases, with 8 bases lying between them. The CDR3 protein is CASSLDRVADTQYF. CDR3 DNA sequence: TGTGCCAGCAGCTTAGATCGGGTCGCAGATACGCAGTATTTT.

This clone has only one observation. The chain has TRBV7-9 and TRBJ1-2; possible D gene TRBD1, 5 bases. Germline V gene lookup returns CDR1 SEHNR and CDR2 FQNEAQ (reference sequence). V lost 3 bases to trimming and J lost 1 base, with 12 bases between them. The CDR3 is 15 residues long. The CDR3 bases are TGTGCCAGCAGCTTTCCAGGGAGGGTTAACTATGGCTACACCTTC. As protein: CASSFPGRVNYGYTF. Full variable domain (outside the CDR3, taken from reference TRBV7-9 and TRBJ1-2): DTGVSQNPRHKITKRGQNVTFRCDPISEHNRLYWYRQTLGQGPEFLTYFQNEAQLEKSRLLSDRFSAERPKGSFSTLEIQRTEQGDSAMYLCASSFPGRVNYGYTFGSGTRLTVV.

The chain carries TRBV5-1 and TRBJ2-1; 9 bases map to TRBD2. Germline values: CDR1 SGHRS, CDR2 YFSETQ. This CDR3 spans 14 amino acids. The trim removed 7 bases at V and 7 bases at J, leaving 9 bases unmatched. CDR3 coding DNA: TGCGCCAGCGGACCGGTGACTAGCGGAAATGAGCAGTTCTTC. Protein product: CASGPVTSGNEQFF.

In the case of this clone: In the same sample, other DNA sequences code for this CDR3. The V call is TRBV7-6, the J call TRBJ1-3; a weak D match, TRBD1 (6 bases). With 5 bases removed from V and 4 bases from J, the gap between germline ends came to 12 bases. Germline CDR1 SGHVS, CDR2 FNYEAQ. The CDR3 contains 14 residues. CDR3 in DNA: TGTGCCAGCAGCCTTCAGGGGAGCGGAAACACCATATATTTT. The encoded protein is CASSLQGSGNTIYF.

The rearrangement uses TRBV11-2 and TRBJ2-5; 8 bases fit TRBD2. The CDR3 sequence is 13 residues long. The germline V gene has CDR1 SGHAT and CDR2 FQNNGV. V shed 5 bases and J 5 bases; nucleotides not matched to a gene: 4. CDR3 in amino acids: CASSQRGLETQYF. The CDR3 bases are TGTGCCAGCAGCCAGCGGGGGCTCGAGACCCAGTACTTC. The entire variable domain, with the rest obtained from reference TRBV11-2 and TRBJ2-5, is as follows: EAGVAQSPRYKIIEKRQSVAFWCNPISGHATLYWYQQILGQGPKLLIQFQNNGVVDDSQLPKDRFSAERLKGVDSTLKIQPAKLEDSAVYLCASSQRGLETQYFGPGTRLLVL.

The chain uses TRBV2 and TRBJ2-5; 9 bases align to TRBD2. Trimming cost V 10 bases and J 2 bases; bases outside gene matches: 8. This CDR3 is 14 amino acids long. Germline-derived CDR1 and CDR2 are SNHLY and FYNNEI. The DNA for the CDR3 is TGTGCCAACTCCCTAGCGGGGCCTCAAGAGACCCAGTACTTC. This sequence encodes CANSLAGPQETQYF.

The chain couples TRBV11-2 to TRBJ1-3; D call uncertain. This CDR3 is 15 amino acids long. Between the trimmed V and J ends, which lost 1 base and 0 bases, there was a span of 7 bases. The germline CDR1 and CDR2 sequences are SGHAT and FQNNGV. The CDR3: CASSLVAGSGNTIYF. The CDR3, as DNA: TGTGCCAGCAGCTTAGTTGCAGGCTCTGGAAACACCATATATTTT.

The CDR3 region is CASANRETQYF. The CDR3 DNA sequence: TGTGCCAGCGCCAACAGGGAGACCCAGTACTTC. This sequence joins TRBV6-6 and TRBJ2-5; D perhaps matches TRBD1 (5 bases). Per germline, CDR1 MNHNY and CDR2 SVGAGI (reference sequence). This CDR3 comprises 11 residues. V lost 8 bases and J lost 5, with 9 bases in between.

The J gene is TRBJ2-7, the V gene TRBV25-1; 11 bases are shared with TRBD1. Per germline, CDR1 MGHDK and CDR2 SYGVNS. V trimming: 6 bases; J trimming: 7 bases; junction bases outside the gene matches: 2. The CDR3 extends over 12 amino acids. The CDR3 is CASSGTGGEQYF. CDR3 sequence (DNA): TGTGCCAGCAGCGGGACAGGGGGGGAGCAGTACTTC.

Concerning this clone: This CDR3 is also generated by other DNA sequences in the sample. The chain recombines TRBV18 with TRBJ2-1, with unresolved D. Per germline, CDR1 KGHSH and CDR2 LQKENI. This CDR3 has 13 residues. V shed 6 bases and J shed 2 bases, with 8 bases lying between them. CDR3 protein: CASSPSPYNEQFF. In nucleotides, the CDR3 is TGTGCCAGCTCCCCAAGTCCCTACAATGAGCAGTTCTTC.

The chain recombines TRBV27 with TRBJ1-2, with 8 bases that match TRBD1. The germline V gene has CDR1 MNHEY and CDR2 SMNVEV (reference sequence). The CDR3 has 13 amino acids. Trimming took 3 bases from V and 7 from J; bases not matched to a gene: 4. The CDR3 nucleotides are TGTGCCAGCAGTTTGTCAGGGGGCACTGGCTACACCTTC. Its translation: CASSLSGGTGYTF.

The chain carries TRBV18 and TRBJ2-7, with 11 bases identical to TRBD2. There are 16 residues in the CDR3. Germline V CDR1 and CDR2: KGHSH, LQKENI. Trimming at V came to 3 bases and at J to 1 base, leaving 5 bases not matched to a gene. The CDR3 reads CASSPLRTSGSYEQYF. The DNA for the CDR3 is TGTGCCAGCTCACCGCTAAGGACTAGCGGGTCCTACGAGCAGTACTTC.

This rearrangement joins TRBV27 to TRBJ2-1, with 10 bases matching TRBD2. The V segment lost 4 bases and the J segment 10 bases; nucleotides outside the gene matches: 22. The CDR3 has 19 amino acids. The V gene's germline CDR1 is MNHEY and CDR2 SMNVEV (reference sequence). The DNA of the CDR3 is TGTGCCAGCAGTTATGGGGGCCTCAAGGGGCTAGCGGGAGTCCGAGAGCAGTTCTTC. It codes for CASSYGGLKGLAGVREQFF.